This TCR beta chain was sequenced for a study of T cells in Graves' hyperthyroidism and ophthalmopathy. In the study overall: Sampling of peripheral blood happened at initial diagnosis, prior to any treatment. Study conclusions and caveats: The model anticipated ophthalmopathy a median about 7 months pre-onset.

Researchers took RNA transcripts and amplified the TCR beta CDR3 regions from them. The HTBI primer set served for first-round RT-PCR of the TCR CDR3. MiXCR, run by TCRdb on the multiplex PCR reads, gives a single entry per CDR3 protein. The table lists about 560,000 distinct CDR3 sequences, about a sixth of them singletons. Trimming pared 5 bases from V and 7 bases from J, leaving 10 bases between. From germline, CDR1 is LNHNV and CDR2 YYDKDF (reference sequence). There are 12 residues in the CDR3. Stable disease denoted Graves' hyperthyroidism without ophthalmopathy progression within 18 months. The source of the PBMCs was roughly 10 ml of fresh peripheral blood. This clonotype was counted between two and nine times. The antigen remains unidentified.

The sequence was obtained from a woman under 30 with Graves' hyperthyroidism. Sequencing used blood. This chain links TRBV15 with TRBJ2-3; D gene ambiguous. Written as DNA, the CDR3 is TGTGCCACCAGCGCCCATGGTAATACGCAGTATTTT. Translating it yields CATSAHGNTQYF.